This is a list of T cell receptor beta chains from one sample in a study of shared clonotypes between healthy human individuals. Measured with immunoSEQ multiplex PCR; TCRdb has only the in-frame clones, and not every one. The sample yields over 1.5 million clones, approximately 98% seen once. Sequenced input: naive CD4+ T cells sorted from blood. The receptors come from a man under 40 in good health. Each CDR3 is given with its conserved first and last residue. The D gene is left open where the match is weak. Only some rows state a clone size, as once, few, many or a class for expanded clones.

clone size: -; J gene: TRBJ1-4; D gene: -; CDR3 length: 14; V gene: TRBV18; CDR3 DNA: TGTGCCAGCTCATTGAGCACCGCTAATGAAAAACTGTTTTTT; CDR3 protein: CASSLSTANEKLFF
clone size: -; J gene: TRBJ1-2; D gene: -; CDR3 length: 16; V gene: TRBV28; CDR3 DNA: TGTGCCAGCAGTTTGTTGTCCAGAACAGCTAACTATGGCTACACCTTC; CDR3 protein: CASSLLSRTANYGYTF
clone size: -; J gene: TRBJ2-7; D gene: TRBD2; CDR3 length: 14; V gene: TRBV5-1; CDR3 DNA: TGCGCCAGCAGCCAAAGCGGGAGCTCCAACGAGCAGTACTTC; CDR3 protein: CASSQSGSSNEQYF
clone size: once; J gene: TRBJ2-3; D gene: -; CDR3 length: 11; V gene: TRBV30; CDR3 DNA: TGTGCCTGGAGTGTAAAAGATACGCAGTATTTT; CDR3 protein: CAWSVKDTQYF
clone size: -; J gene: TRBJ2-3; D gene: -; CDR3 length: 17; V gene: TRBV15; CDR3 DNA: TGTGCCACCAGCAAACACTTAGACGGATCTGGCACAGATACGCAGTATTTT; CDR3 protein: CATSKHLDGSGTDTQYF
clone size: -; J gene: TRBJ1-1; D gene: -; CDR3 length: 15; V gene: TRBV28; CDR3 DNA: TGTGCCAGCAGCCTACCCGCTAGCGGGCGTCCTGAAGCTTTCTTT; CDR3 protein: CASSLPASGRPEAFF
clone size: -; J gene: TRBJ2-7; D gene: -; CDR3 length: 14; V gene: TRBV6-5; CDR3 DNA: TGTGCCAGCAACCCCGTGGGGGGCCCCTACGAGCAGTACTTC; CDR3 protein: CASNPVGGPYEQYF
clone size: once; J gene: TRBJ1-1; D gene: -; CDR3 length: 13; V gene: TRBV7-3; CDR3 DNA: TGTGCCAGCAGCTTATGGGGGCGAACTGAAGCTTTCTTT; CDR3 protein: CASSLWGRTEAFF
clone size: -; J gene: TRBJ2-7; D gene: TRBD1; CDR3 length: 18; V gene: TRBV27; CDR3 DNA: TGTGCCAGCAGAAAATGGGGGACCGGGACAGGGATTTTCTACGAGCAGTACTTC; CDR3 protein: CASRKWGTGTGIFYEQYF
clone size: -; J gene: TRBJ2-7; D gene: -; CDR3 length: 16; V gene: TRBV7-2; CDR3 DNA: TGTGCCAGCAGGTTCACAGGCTTTGGGGTCCCCTACGAGCAGTACTTC; CDR3 protein: CASRFTGFGVPYEQYF
clone size: -; J gene: TRBJ1-4; D gene: -; CDR3 length: 16; V gene: TRBV5-1; CDR3 DNA: TGCGCCAGCAGCTTGAGGGCAGGGCCAACTAATGAAAAACTGTTTTTT; CDR3 protein: CASSLRAGPTNEKLFF
clone size: -; J gene: TRBJ2-5; D gene: -; CDR3 length: 14; V gene: TRBV18; CDR3 DNA: TGTGCCAGCTCACCGGACGTGAGACAAGAGACCCAGTACTTC; CDR3 protein: CASSPDVRQETQYF
clone size: -; J gene: TRBJ2-1; D gene: TRBD1; CDR3 length: 15; V gene: TRBV15; CDR3 DNA: TGTGCCACCAGAAGACCGGGACAGAGATACAATGAGCAGTTCTTC; CDR3 protein: CATRRPGQRYNEQFF
clone size: -; J gene: TRBJ2-7; D gene: -; CDR3 length: 14; V gene: TRBV19; CDR3 DNA: TGTGCCAGTACCGAGGGACCGAGCTCCTACGAGCAGTACTTC; CDR3 protein: CASTEGPSSYEQYF
clone size: -; J gene: TRBJ2-7; D gene: -; CDR3 length: 13; V gene: TRBV5-3; CDR3 DNA: TGTGCCAGAAGCTTGTACAGAACCTACGAGCAGTACTTC; CDR3 protein: CARSLYRTYEQYF
clone size: -; J gene: TRBJ2-1; D gene: TRBD2; CDR3 length: 16; V gene: TRBV5-4; CDR3 DNA: TGTGCCAGCAGCCCCGTCCTTCTAGCGGGAAACAATGAGCAGTTCTTC; CDR3 protein: CASSPVLLAGNNEQFF